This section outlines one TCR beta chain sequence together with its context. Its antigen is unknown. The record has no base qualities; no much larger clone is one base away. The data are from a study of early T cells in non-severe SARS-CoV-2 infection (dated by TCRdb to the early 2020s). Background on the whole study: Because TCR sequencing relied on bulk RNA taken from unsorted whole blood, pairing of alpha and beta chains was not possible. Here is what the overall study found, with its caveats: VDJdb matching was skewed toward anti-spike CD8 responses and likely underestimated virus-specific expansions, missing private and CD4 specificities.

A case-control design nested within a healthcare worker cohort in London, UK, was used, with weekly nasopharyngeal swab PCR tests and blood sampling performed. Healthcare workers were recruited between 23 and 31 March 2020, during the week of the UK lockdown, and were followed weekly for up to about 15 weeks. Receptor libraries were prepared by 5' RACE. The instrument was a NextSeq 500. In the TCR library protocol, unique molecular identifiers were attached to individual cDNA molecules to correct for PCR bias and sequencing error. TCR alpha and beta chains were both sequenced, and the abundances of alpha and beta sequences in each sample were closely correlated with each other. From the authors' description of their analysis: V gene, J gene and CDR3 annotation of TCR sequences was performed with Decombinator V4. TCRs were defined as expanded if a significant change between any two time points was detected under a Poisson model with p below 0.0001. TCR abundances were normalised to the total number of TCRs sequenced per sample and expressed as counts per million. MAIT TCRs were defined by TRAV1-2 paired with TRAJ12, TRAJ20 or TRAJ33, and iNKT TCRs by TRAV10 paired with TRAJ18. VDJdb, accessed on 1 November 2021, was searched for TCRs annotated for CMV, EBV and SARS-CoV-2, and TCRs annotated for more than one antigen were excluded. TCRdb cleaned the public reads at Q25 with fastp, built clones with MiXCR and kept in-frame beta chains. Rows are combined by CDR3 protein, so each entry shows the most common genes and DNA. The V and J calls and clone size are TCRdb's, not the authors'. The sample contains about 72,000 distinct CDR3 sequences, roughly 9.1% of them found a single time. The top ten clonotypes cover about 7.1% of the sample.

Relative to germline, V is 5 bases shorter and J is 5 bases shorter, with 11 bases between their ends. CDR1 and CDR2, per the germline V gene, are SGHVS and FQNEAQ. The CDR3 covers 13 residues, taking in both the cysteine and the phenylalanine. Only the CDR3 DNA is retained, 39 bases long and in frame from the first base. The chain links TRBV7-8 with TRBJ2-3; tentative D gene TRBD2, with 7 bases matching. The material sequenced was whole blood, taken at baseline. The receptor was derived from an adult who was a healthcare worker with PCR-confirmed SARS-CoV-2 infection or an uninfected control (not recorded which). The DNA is TGTGCCAGCAGCACAGGGAGGGGAGATACGCAGTATTTT. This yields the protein CASSTGRGDTQYF.